This T cell receptor (beta chain) was recovered during a study of cytomegalovirus exposure and HLA in healthy donors. This PCR relied on a set of 60 Vbeta primers and 13 Jbeta primers. The data were produced by immunoSEQ multiplex PCR, yet TCRdb's version contains in-frame clones alone and is incomplete. This sample has about 130,000 clones, with around 72% found just once. Study-wide results and caveats: The study had only CMV serostatus as immune exposure information. Indistinguishable V segments such as TRBV6-2 and TRBV6-3 were excluded.

J gave up 2 bases and V 1 base, and 5 bases lay outside the gene matches. Per the germline V gene, CDR1 is LGHNT and CDR2 is FRNRAP. The CDR3 consists of 17 residues. This clone was found once. What it recognizes is unknown. The chain links TRBV12-5 to TRBJ2-2, with TRBD1 identical over 9 bases. Sequencing used PBMCs. The source is a man aged 45 to 65 in good health and CMV-seropositive. CDR3: CASGLDWDRVNTGELFF. CDR3 DNA: TGTGCTAGTGGTTTGGACTGGGACAGGGTCAACACCGGGGAGCTGTTTTTT.